This T cell receptor (beta chain) was found in a study of T cell responses to AZD1222 COVID-19 vaccine. Germline CDR1 is LGHNA and CDR2 is YNFKEQ. Trimming cost V 0 bases and J 1 base, with 5 bases left between them. The CDR3 totals 14 residues. Generated by immunoSEQ multiplex PCR, the TCRdb table keeps only in-frame clones and is missing some. The table has about 130,000 clones, about nine tenths seen once. The source was peripheral blood, collected on day 0 of AZD1222 vaccination. This rearrangement joins TRBV4-2 to TRBJ2-3; D call uncertain. This TCR derives from an adult in good health. Here the CDR3 DNA reads TGTGCCAGCAGCCAAGATCTTCGCACAGATACGCAGTATTTT. As protein: CASSQDLRTDTQYF.